The subject of this entry is one T cell receptor beta chain. Its antigen is unidentified. The data derive from a study of cytomegalovirus exposure and HLA in healthy donors. Study conclusions and caveats: In most subjects, TCR beta sequences reportedly gave accurate predictions of HLA-A and HLA-B alleles.

PCR was performed using 60 Vbeta and 13 Jbeta primers. Repertoires were generated with immunoSEQ multiplex PCR, while TCRdb's copy carries only in-frame clones and drops some. The repertoire consists of around 140,000 clones, with roughly 79% occurring once and the leading ten covering 1.1% to 1.5%. The sample consisted of PBMCs. This sequence originates from a woman between 40 and 50 years old in good health and CMV-seronegative.

Written as DNA, the CDR3 is TGTGCCAGCAGTATATCCGGGACAGGGGCCTATGGCTACACCTTC. It translates to CASSISGTGAYGYTF. The V call is TRBV28, the J call TRBJ1-2; 10 nucleotides align to TRBD1. The germline V gene has CDR1 MDHEN and CDR2 SYDVKM. The CDR3 is 15 amino acids. J gave up 4 bases and V 5 bases, and 7 bases lay outside the gene matches.